The clone carrying this T cell receptor beta chain has a single count. The record originates from a study of blood T cell repertoires in COVID-19. Study at large: The analysed material was cDNA or gDNA that came from T cells, B-cell-depleted T cells, or PBMCs.

In germline, CDR1 is MDHEN, CDR2 SYDVKM. V gave up 2 bases and J gave up 2 bases; unmatched junction bases: 6. CDR3 length: 16 amino acids. In the study's own analysis: From reference gene primer amplification, estimates of nucleated cell counts were derived. Profiled with immunoSEQ multiplex PCR; TCRdb holds only in-frame clones, not every one. V and J calls and clone size are copied from that table; D and trimming were computed from the DNA. Of over 100,000 clones listed, just under 90% are singletons. The sample comprised peripheral blood. V usage is TRBV28 and J usage is TRBJ2-4; 7 bases are shared with TRBD1. This receptor was taken from a human donor in a cohort sampled during active COVID-19. The chain's CDR3 is CASSLEGGRTKNIQYF. For the CDR3, the DNA is TGTGCCAGCAGTTTAGAAGGGGGCAGGACCAAAAACATTCAGTACTTC.